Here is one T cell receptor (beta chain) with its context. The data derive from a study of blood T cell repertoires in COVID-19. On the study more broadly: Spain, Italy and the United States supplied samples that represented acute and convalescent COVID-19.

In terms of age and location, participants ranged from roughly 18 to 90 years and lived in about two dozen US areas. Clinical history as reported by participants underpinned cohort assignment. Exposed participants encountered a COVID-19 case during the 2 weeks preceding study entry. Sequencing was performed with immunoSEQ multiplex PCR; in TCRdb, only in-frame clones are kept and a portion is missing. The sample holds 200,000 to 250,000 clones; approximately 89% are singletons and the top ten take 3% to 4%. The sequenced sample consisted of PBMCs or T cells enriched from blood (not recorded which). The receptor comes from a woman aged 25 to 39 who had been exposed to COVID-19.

CDR3 in amino acids: CASSRGLGDSPLHF. In nucleotides, the CDR3 is TGTGCCAGCAGCAGGGGGTTAGGGGACTCACCCCTCCACTTT. The J gene is TRBJ1-6, the V gene TRBV6-5; TRBD1 aligns across 7 bases. CDR1 and CDR2 (germline): MNHEY, SVGAGI. This CDR3 is 14 amino acids long. Unmatched junction bases numbered 9, after V lost 6 bases and J lost 10 bases.